The 9 T cell receptor beta chains reported below all come from one sample, sequenced in a study of blood T cell repertoires in COVID-19. Produced via immunoSEQ multiplex PCR; TCRdb's table is partial and in-frame only. In the table there are 35,000 to 50,000 clones, roughly 80% of which are singletons. Sequencing was carried out using peripheral blood. These receptors were taken from a man in his sixties in a cohort sampled during active COVID-19.

The chain carries TRBV5-1 and TRBJ2-3; 14 positions match TRBD2. Germline V CDR1 and CDR2: SGHRS, YFSETQ. The CDR3 totals 17 residues. V lost 4 bases and J lost 4; bases outside the gene matches: 8. The CDR3 sequence: CASSQGLAGVGADTQYF. The CDR3 DNA sequence: TGCGCCAGCAGCCAGGGACTAGCGGGAGTAGGAGCAGATACGCAGTATTTT. The full variable domain, with the rest looked up from reference TRBV5-1 and TRBJ2-3, is KAGVTQTPRYLIKTRGQQVTLSCSPISGHRSVSWYQQTPGQGLQFLFEYFSETQRNKGNFPGRFSGRQFSNSRSEMNVSTLELGDSALYLCASSQGLAGVGADTQYFGPGTRLTVL.

The chain recombines TRBV28 with TRBJ1-2, with a tentative D call TRBD1 (6 bases). Germline-derived CDR1 and CDR2 are MDHEN and SYDVKM. The CDR3 has 12 amino acids. V shed 4 bases and J shed 7 bases, with 10 bases lying between them. The DNA of the CDR3 is TGTGCCAGCAGTTGGCAGGGGTTTGGCTACACCTTC. Translated, it gives CASSWQGFGYTF.

This chain joins TRBV3-1 (or the pseudogene TRBV3-2) and TRBJ2-1; 8 bases fit TRBD2. The germline V gene encodes CDR1 LGHDT and CDR2 YNNKEL (reference sequence). Unmatched junction bases numbered 8, after V lost 1 base and J lost 9 bases. This CDR3 is 15 amino acids long. The CDR3 DNA sequence: TGTGCCAGCAGCCAAGCTGGCGGGAGGCGCGTTGAGCAGTTCTTC. Its translation: CASSQAGGRRVEQFF.

The V call is TRBV21-1, the J call TRBJ2-2; the table calls TRBD1, which could not be checked here. TRBV21-1 is listed as a pseudogene. This CDR3 comprises 15 residues. DNA for the CDR3: TGTGCCAGCAGCGCACAGGGGGCGAGGACCGGGGAGCTGTTTTTT. This sequence encodes CASSAQGARTGELFF.

The rearrangement uses TRBV6-2 or TRBV6-3 and TRBJ2-5; 11 bases agree with TRBD2. Germline trimming cut 2 bases from V and 5 bases from J; bases unmatched to any gene: 1. This CDR3 comprises 14 residues. The germline gives CDR1 MNHEY, CDR2 SVGEGT. The CDR3 here is CASSYGTSGETQYF. The CDR3 region has the DNA TGTGCCAGCAGTTACGGGACTAGCGGCGAGACCCAGTACTTC.

The rearrangement uses TRBV5-5 and TRBJ1-2, with TRBD1 as a possible D gene (6 bases). This CDR3 region has 14 residues. Trimming shortened V by 4 bases and J by 7 bases, and 17 bases separated the two germline ends. Germline V gives CDR1 SGHKS, CDR2 YYEKEE (reference sequence). The CDR3 is CASSPRSGEGGYTF. CDR3 in DNA: TGTGCCAGCAGCCCTCGTTCAGGGGAGGGTGGCTACACCTTC. Full variable domain (missing parts from reference TRBV5-5 and TRBJ1-2): DAGVTQSPTHLIKTRGQQVTLRCSPISGHKSVSWYQQVLGQGPQFIFQYYEKEERGRGNFPDRFSARQFPNYSSELNVNALLLGDSALYLCASSPRSGEGGYTFGSGTRLTVV.

DNA of the CDR3: TGTGCCTCCGGAAGTACAGGGGCGGGGATGCCCCTCCACTTT. Residues: CASGSTGAGMPLHF. The J gene is TRBJ1-6, the V gene TRBV27; TRBD1 agrees at 7 bases. Germline loops: CDR1 MNHEY, CDR2 SMNVEV (reference sequence). This CDR3 spans 14 amino acids. J gave up 13 bases and V 11 bases, and 17 bases lay outside the gene matches.

CDR3: CASSLLRGAGTYEQYF. The CDR3 DNA follows: TGTGCCAGCAGCTTATTACGGGGGGCAGGAACCTACGAGCAGTACTTC. The chain uses TRBV5-5 and TRBJ2-7; maybe TRBD2 (7 bases). Germline values: CDR1 SGHKS, CDR2 YYEKEE (reference sequence). The germline V and J ends were trimmed by 2 bases and 2 bases, with 17 bases remaining between them. The CDR3 consists of 16 residues.

The chain carries TRBV6-2 or TRBV6-3 and TRBJ2-1; the match to TRBD2 covers 7 bases. The CDR3 loop spans 16 amino acids. J gave up 1 base and V 2 bases, and 5 bases lay outside the gene matches. Germline values: CDR1 MNHEY, CDR2 SVGEGT. As DNA, the CDR3 is TGTGCCAGCAGTTACCCGGGAGGCGGGTCCTACAATGAGCAGTTCTTC. This encodes CASSYPGGGSYNEQFF.